The 10 T cell receptor beta chains below come from one sample, sequenced in a study of cytomegalovirus exposure and HLA in healthy donors. It was with 60 Vbeta and 13 Jbeta primers that the PCR ran. Using immunoSEQ multiplex PCR, the repertoire was profiled, and TCRdb retains in-frame clones only, with some absent. The table records about 130,000 clones, 80% of them present only once. Source material: PBMCs. These receptors were obtained from a woman between 40 and 55 years old in good health and CMV-seronegative.

Of note for this clone: It is unclear where the CDR3 begins or ends on the DNA, so no DNA is shown, and the CDR3 is as TCRdb lists it. V gene TRBV4-3 combines with J gene TRBJ2-3; the D call TRBD2 from the table was never checked on the DNA. The CDR3 is 17 amino acids in total, end residues counted. Germline V CDR1 and CDR2: LGHNA, YSLEER. CDR3 sequence reads: CASSQEFGSGSTDTQYF.

This chain links TRBV6-5 with TRBJ1-5, with 8 bases fitting TRBD1. This CDR3 contains 15 residues. V was clipped by 2 bases and J by 4 bases; unmatched bases: 4. The germline V gene encodes CDR1 MNHEY and CDR2 SVGAGI. CDR3 amino acids: CASSYGQGANQPQHF. CDR3 DNA sequence: TGTGCCAGCAGTTACGGGCAGGGGGCGAATCAGCCCCAGCATTTT.

The chain carries TRBV5-4 and TRBJ2-5, with 10 bases matching TRBD1. The CDR3 sequence is 16 residues long. J gave up 5 bases and V 4 bases, and 11 bases lay outside the gene matches. Per the germline V gene, CDR1 is SGHNT and CDR2 is YYREEE (reference sequence). The CDR3 sequence is CASSTARDRGSETQYF. In DNA, the CDR3 is TGTGCCAGCAGCACCGCCCGGGACAGGGGTTCCGAGACCCAGTACTTC.

The V gene is TRBV5-1, the J gene TRBJ2-7, with 8 bases lining up with TRBD2. CDR3 length equals 14 residues. Germline loops: CDR1 SGHRS, CDR2 YFSETQ. The V and J ends lost 4 bases and 0 bases, in that order; junction bases with no gene match: 3. This chain's CDR3 is CASSPAGASYEQYF. DNA for the CDR3: TGCGCCAGCAGCCCAGCGGGAGCCTCCTACGAGCAGTACTTC.

The chain has TRBV7-9 and TRBJ2-3; weak D call: TRBD1 (6 bases). CDR1 and CDR2 from the germline V gene are SEHNR and FQNEAQ (reference sequence). The CDR3 is 15 residues long. Trimming removed 5 bases from V and 0 bases from J, with 12 bases in between. CDR3 DNA: TGTGCCAGCAGCCCCCCAGGGGCCAGCACAGATACGCAGTATTTT. Translating gives CASSPPGASTDTQYF.

The chain links TRBV4-3 to TRBJ2-1; TRBD2 aligns across 7 bases. Germline-derived CDR1 and CDR2 are LGHNA and YSLEER. V lost 0 bases and J lost 15; bases outside the gene matches: 11. The length of the CDR3 is 14 residues. This CDR3 is CASSQDIGTTVRFF. In DNA, the CDR3 is TGCGCCAGCAGCCAAGATATAGGGACTACCGTACGGTTCTTC.

The V and J genes are TRBV19 and TRBJ2-5; 10 positions agree with TRBD2. The V and J ends lost 4 bases and 3 bases, in that order; junction bases with no gene match: 14. The CDR3 runs 18 residues. Germline CDR1 reads LNHDA; CDR2 reads SQIVND (reference sequence). The CDR3 nucleotides read TGTGCCAGTAGTAAAAGCGGGAGGGCCTTCTTTGTAGAAGAGACCCAGTACTTC. This translates into CASSKSGRAFFVEETQYF.

The chain carries TRBV28 and TRBJ2-2; the D gene is possibly TRBD1 (7 bases). Germline CDR1 and CDR2: MDHEN and SYDVKM. V lost 3 bases and J lost 5, with 13 bases in between. This CDR3 has 15 amino acids. The CDR3 DNA is TGTGCCAGCAGTTTCAGGGGGGCGCGGACCGGGGAGCTGTTTTTT. This sequence encodes CASSFRGARTGELFF.

The rearrangement joins TRBV19 to TRBJ1-1; 7 bases line up with TRBD1. This CDR3 has 14 residues. Germline CDR1 and CDR2: LNHDA and SQIVND (reference sequence). The junction had 7 bases not matched to a gene; V was cut back by 7 bases and J by 2 bases. The CDR3, as DNA: TGTGCCAGTACTACCGGGACAGACAACACTGAAGCTTTCTTT. It codes for CASTTGTDNTEAFF.

V gene TRBV7-9 combines with J gene TRBJ1-4; 10 bases fit TRBD1. This CDR3 has 15 residues. With 5 bases clipped from V and 5 bases from J, the junction kept 5 bases outside the gene matches. The germline CDR1 and CDR2 sequences are SEHNR and FQNEAQ (reference sequence). The CDR3 sequence: CASSRRTGGNEKLFF. In DNA form, the CDR3 reads TGTGCCAGCAGCCGACGGACAGGGGGGAATGAAAAACTGTTTTTT.